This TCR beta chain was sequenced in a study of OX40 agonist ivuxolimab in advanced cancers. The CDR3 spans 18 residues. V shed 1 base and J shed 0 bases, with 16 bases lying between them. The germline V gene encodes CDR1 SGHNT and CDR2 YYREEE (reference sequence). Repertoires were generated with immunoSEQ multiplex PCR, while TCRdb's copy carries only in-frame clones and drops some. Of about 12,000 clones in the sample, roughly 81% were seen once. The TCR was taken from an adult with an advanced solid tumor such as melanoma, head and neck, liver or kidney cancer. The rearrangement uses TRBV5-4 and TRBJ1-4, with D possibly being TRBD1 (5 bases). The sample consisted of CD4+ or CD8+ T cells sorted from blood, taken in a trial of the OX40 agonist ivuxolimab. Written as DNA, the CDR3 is TGTGCCAGCAGCTTGCCTTCCGGGACGGCTGCAACTAATGAAAAACTGTTTTTT. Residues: CASSLPSGTAATNEKLFF.